One and the same sample provided the 9 T cell receptor beta chains below, sequenced in a study of early T cells in non-severe SARS-CoV-2 infection. TCRdb reprocessed the 5' RACE reads via MiXCR and lists one record per CDR3 protein. The sample holds tens of thousands of distinct CDR3 sequences, about 17% seen once. The specimen was whole blood, collected at baseline. These receptors originate from an adult who was a healthcare worker with PCR-confirmed SARS-CoV-2 infection or an uninfected control (not recorded which).

The CDR3 protein is CASSQGVQGYEQFF. CDR3 DNA sequence: TGCGCCAGCAGCCAAGGGGTACAGGGATATGAGCAGTTCTTC. This chain links TRBV4-3 with TRBJ2-1; D might be TRBD1 (6 bases). The CDR3 runs to 14 residues. Germline CDR1 reads LGHNA; CDR2 reads YSLEER. Trimming shortened V by 1 base and J by 8 bases, and 12 bases separated the two germline ends.

This chain uses TRBV28 with TRBJ1-6; D possibly corresponds to TRBD1 (5 bases). CDR1 and CDR2 (germline): MDHEN, SYDVKM. The CDR3 runs to 14 residues. The V end lost 3 bases, the J end lost 7 bases, and 10 bases lay between the germline ends. CDR3: CASSFAGSNSPLHF. The CDR3 bases are TGTGCCAGCAGTTTTGCAGGGTCAAATTCACCCCTCCACTTT. The full variable domain, with the rest looked up from reference TRBV28 and TRBJ1-6, is DVKVTQSSRYLVKRTGEKVFLECVQDMDHENMFWYRQDPGLGLRLIYFSYDVKMKEKGDIPEGYSVSREKKERFSLILESASTNQTSMYLCASSFAGSNSPLHFGNGTRLTVT.

This chain joins TRBV5-4 and TRBJ2-7; 10 bases match TRBD1. CDR1 is SGHNT and CDR2 is YYREEE in the germline V gene (reference sequence). V shed 3 bases and J 2 bases; nucleotides not matched to a gene: 5. The CDR3 runs 15 residues. This CDR3 reads CASSYTGTGAYEQYF. The CDR3 nucleotides are TGTGCCAGCAGCTATACCGGGACAGGGGCCTACGAGCAGTACTTC.

The chain uses TRBV5-8 and TRBJ1-4, with 8 bases that match TRBD1. This CDR3 comprises 17 residues. V trimming: 2 bases; J trimming: 7 bases; junction bases outside the gene matches: 13. Germline CDR1 and CDR2: SGHTS and YDEGEE. In nucleotides, the CDR3 is TGTGCCAGCAGCTTTGGGAGACAGGGGATGTTGGCTGAAAAACTGTTTTTT. Translation: CASSFGRQGMLAEKLFF.

In nucleotides, the CDR3 is TGCAGTGCTACACAACCCGTGGGGCAGCCTTATAATTCACCCCTCCACTTT. As protein: CSATQPVGQPYNSPLHF. The chain links TRBV20-1 to TRBJ1-6, with a possible D match to TRBD1 (5 bases). The germline V and J ends were trimmed by 4 bases and 4 bases, with 20 bases remaining between them. The CDR3 consists of 17 residues. Germline assignment: CDR1 DFQATT and CDR2 SNEGSKA (reference sequence).

This clonotype was recorded at least ten times. This chain connects TRBV7-2 to TRBJ1-6; 7 bases fit TRBD1. The germline gives CDR1 SGHTA, CDR2 FQGNSA. The V gene end was trimmed by 9 bases and the J gene end by 7 bases; junction bases not matched to a gene: 6. The CDR3 has 13 residues. The CDR3 nucleotides are TGTGCCAGTATGGGGGACAGCAATTCACCCCTCCACTTT. It translates to CASMGDSNSPLHF.

This clonotype was observed a handful of times. The chain is built from TRBV29-1 and TRBJ2-7; 9 bases line up with TRBD1. J gave up 3 bases and V 2 bases, and 8 bases lay outside the gene matches. Germline V gene data show CDR1 as SQVTM and CDR2 as ANQGSEA. The CDR3 has 15 residues. CDR3: CSVEIGTGFIYEQYF. The CDR3 nucleotides read TGCAGCGTTGAAATAGGGACAGGGTTTATCTACGAGCAGTACTTC.

There are a few counts of this clonotype. This chain joins TRBV7-6 and TRBJ2-7; TRBD1 matches 7 bases. Germline CDR1 and CDR2: SGHVS and FNYEAQ. V gave up 1 base and J gave up 0 bases; unmatched junction bases: 3. The CDR3 sequence is 15 residues long. In nucleotides, the CDR3 is TGTGCCAGCAGCTTAGGGGACAGTAGCTCCTACGAGCAGTACTTC. Encoded protein: CASSLGDSSSYEQYF.

V gene TRBV7-2 combines with J gene TRBJ2-5, with D unresolved. CDR1 and CDR2 (germline): SGHTA, FQGNSA. V lost 6 bases, J lost 5 bases, and 19 bases lay in between. The CDR3 contains 15 residues. The chain's CDR3 is CASRPPSSRSETQYF. In DNA, the CDR3 is TGTGCCAGCAGGCCACCTAGTAGCCGTTCTGAGACCCAGTACTTC.